This T cell receptor beta chain originates from a study of metastatic and nonmetastatic thyroid tumors. The study, taken as a whole, reports: Reported TCR beta diversity, measured in blood and tumor, was significantly higher for malignant thyroid tumors than for benign nodules.

V was pared by 4 bases and J by 4 bases, with 9 bases of the junction left unmatched. Per germline, CDR1 SGHNT and CDR2 YYREEE (reference sequence). This CDR3 is 16 amino acids long. Treatment of any kind had been given to no patient before thyroid surgery. Study processing details: Between-group CDR3 differences, defined by clinicopathological status, yielded a distant-metastasis classifier for papillary thyroid cancer. TCRdb ran MiXCR on the PCR reads. These V and J calls originate from TCRdb's pipeline instead of the authors' own analysis. Of thousands of clones in the sample, roughly 19% were seen once. In the case of this clone: The antigen remains unidentified. The same CDR3 arises from other DNA sequences in this sample as well.

The source is a female donor with papillary thyroid cancer or a benign thyroid nodule (not recorded which). Some clones in this sample may be carry-over from other donors' samples. V gene TRBV5-4 combines with J gene TRBJ1-3; 9 bases align to TRBD1. Sequenced input: adjacent normal tissue. The CDR3: CASSRGQGAEGNTIYF. The CDR3 bases are TGTGCCAGCAGCCGGGGACAGGGAGCTGAGGGAAACACCATATATTTT.